Listed here are 26 T cell receptor beta chains from one sample, sequenced in a study of CD8+ T cells in alopecia areata. Treatment noted: oral pan-JAK inhibitor, 5-10 mg twice daily. RNA was extracted and reverse transcribed into cDNA as the sequencing template. Data came from immunoSEQ multiplex PCR; TCRdb stores just in-frame clones and leaves some out. The sample carries 180,000 or so clones, approximately 49% recorded once. The sequencing here drew on CD8+ T cells sorted from blood, taken between weeks 51 and 52, from a patient treated with tofacitinib. All receptors derive from a human donor with alopecia areata.

Comment on this clone: Other nucleotide sequences from this sample produce the same CDR3. The CDR3: CSVVRLVVTSGTDTQYF. CDR3 sequence (DNA): TGCAGCGTTGTTCGGTTGGTGGTGACTAGCGGCACAGATACGCAGTATTTT. V is TRBV29-1 and J is TRBJ2-3, with 8 bases that match TRBD2. CDR1 and CDR2 (germline): SQVTM, ANQGSEA. V lost 4 bases, J lost 1 base, and 13 bases stayed unmatched. The CDR3 totals 17 residues.

The chain combines TRBV27 with TRBJ1-5; D gene uncertain. The germline gives CDR1 MNHEY, CDR2 SMNVEV (reference sequence). The CDR3 has 14 amino acids. V shed 0 bases and J shed 2 bases, with 5 bases lying between them. The CDR3 nucleotides are TGTGCCAGCAGTTTATCGGGCGGCAATCAGCCCCAGCATTTT. It specifies CASSLSGGNQPQHF.

The gene calls are TRBV18 and TRBJ1-2; 7 positions agree with TRBD1. This CDR3 has 16 amino acids. J lost 0 bases, V lost 2 bases, and 6 bases had no gene match. Germline V gene sequence: CDR1 KGHSH, CDR2 LQKENI. As DNA, the CDR3 is TGTGCCAGCTCACCATTACCGGGACAGACTAACTATGGCTACACCTTC. This translates into CASSPLPGQTNYGYTF.

In DNA, the CDR3 is TGTGCCAGCAGCTCACCCTCCGGGACGATGCCGAAGGATGGCTACACCTTC. The encoded protein is CASSSPSGTMPKDGYTF. The V and J genes are TRBV13 and TRBJ1-2, with D maybe TRBD1 (5 bases). This CDR3 comprises 17 residues. V was clipped by 4 bases and J by 6 bases, with 24 bases between them. Germline lookup yields CDR1 PRHDT and CDR2 FYEKMQ (reference sequence).

This clone was observed once. The chain links TRBV2 to TRBJ2-5, with 8 bases matching TRBD2. In germline, CDR1 is SNHLY, CDR2 FYNNEI. This CDR3 has 13 amino acids. Trimming cost V 7 bases and J 4 bases; bases outside gene matches: 5. The CDR3 sequence: CASIPGGGETQYF. The CDR3, as DNA: TGTGCCAGCATCCCCGGGGGGGGAGAGACCCAGTACTTC.

The chain joins TRBV5-6 to TRBJ1-5; D is unclear. Germline V lookup: CDR1 SGHDT, CDR2 YYEEEE. The CDR3 is made up of 16 amino acids. Trimming took 0 bases from V and 1 from J, leaving 11 bases between them. The CDR3 loop is CASSLAYSLSNQPQHF. DNA of the CDR3: TGTGCCAGCAGCTTGGCATACAGTTTAAGCAATCAGCCCCAGCATTTT.

This clone was seen a handful of times. The genes are TRBV28 and TRBJ2-7; 10 positions agree with TRBD1. This CDR3 is built from 14 residues. Trimming removed 4 bases from V and 0 bases from J; junction bases left unmatched: 0. Germline V gene sequence: CDR1 MDHEN, CDR2 SYDVKM. The CDR3 nucleotides read TGTGCCAGCAGTTGGACAGGGGGCTCCTACGAGCAGTACTTC. This codes for CASSWTGGSYEQYF.

The chain uses TRBV7-9 and TRBJ2-7; 8 nucleotides line up with TRBD1. V lost 7 bases to trimming and J lost 3 bases; unmatched junction nucleotides: 2. Germline CDR1 SEHNR, CDR2 FQNEAQ (reference sequence). CDR3 length equals 12 residues. In nucleotides, the CDR3 is TGTGCCAGCACCGGGACAGGCTACGAGCAGTACTTC. Translated, it gives CASTGTGYEQYF.

This clone was detected only a few times. V usage is TRBV6-4 and J usage is TRBJ2-3; D is perhaps TRBD1 (6 bases). V shed 5 bases and J shed 4 bases, with 16 bases lying between them. In germline, CDR1 is MRHNA, CDR2 SNTAGT. CDR3 size: 15 residues. The chain's CDR3 is CASSPDQGRPDTQYF. The CDR3 nucleotides read TGTGCCAGCAGTCCGGATCAGGGGCGCCCAGATACGCAGTATTTT.

The CDR3 sequence: CASSLTRSNYGYTF. CDR3 bases: TGTGCCAGCAGCTTAACTCGGAGTAACTATGGCTACACCTTC. The gene calls are TRBV13 and TRBJ1-2; D remains unclear. The germline gives CDR1 PRHDT, CDR2 FYEKMQ (reference sequence). The V and J ends lost 2 bases and 1 base respectively, with 8 bases between them. The CDR3 is made up of 14 amino acids.

The sample holds a few counts of this clone. This rearrangement joins TRBV29-1 to TRBJ2-2, with a weak D call TRBD2 (6 bases). This CDR3 contains 18 residues. Trimming pared 4 bases from V and 7 bases from J, leaving 28 bases between. CDR1 and CDR2 from the germline V gene are SQVTM and ANQGSEA. Here the CDR3 reads CSVAQLGGPKIIGGELFF. The CDR3, as DNA: TGCAGCGTTGCTCAACTTGGAGGGCCCAAAATCATAGGCGGGGAGCTGTTTTTT.

The rearrangement links TRBV2 to TRBJ1-5; D is perhaps TRBD1 (5 bases). Trimming shortened V by 2 bases and J by 5 bases, and 10 bases separated the two germline ends. The germline V gene has CDR1 SNHLY and CDR2 FYNNEI. The CDR3 covers 14 residues. CDR3 amino acids: CASSESGTYQPQHF. Written as DNA, the CDR3 is TGTGCCAGCAGTGAATCAGGGACCTATCAGCCCCAGCATTTT. Drawing the rest from reference TRBV2 and TRBJ1-5, the complete variable domain is EPEVTQTPSHQVTQMGQEVILRCVPISNHLYFYWYRQILGQKVEFLVSFYNNEISEKSEIFDDQFSVERPDGSNFTLKIRSTKLEDSAMYFCASSESGTYQPQHFGDGTRLSIL.

J is TRBJ2-5 and V is TRBV6-1; a possible D gene is TRBD2 (7 bases). The J call may not be correct, given that the DNA end is closer to TRBJ2-7. Germline loops: CDR1 MNHNS, CDR2 SASEGT. The CDR3 extends over 15 amino acids. The chain's CDR3 is CASSAGSGGGDEQYF. Written as DNA, the CDR3 is TGTGCCAGCAGTGCCGGTTCGGGGGGCGGCGACGAGCAGTACTTC.

The chain recombines TRBV10-3 with TRBJ2-5; 7 bases match TRBD2. Per the germline V gene, CDR1 is ENHRY and CDR2 is SYGVKD. The trim removed 3 bases at V and 2 bases at J, leaving 9 bases unmatched. The CDR3 is made up of 16 amino acids. The CDR3 sequence: CAISEFGLAAQETQYF. The CDR3 DNA sequence: TGTGCCATCAGTGAATTTGGGCTAGCGGCACAAGAGACCCAGTACTTC.

This chain links TRBV27 with TRBJ2-1; D assignment may be TRBD1 or TRBD2 (5 bases each). Germline assignment: CDR1 MNHEY and CDR2 SMNVEV (reference sequence). V lost 4 bases, J lost 8 bases, and 15 bases lay in between. The CDR3 sequence is 14 residues long. For the CDR3, the DNA is TGTGCCAGCAGTTACGGGACCAAATTCCATGAGCAGTTCTTC. This gives the protein CASSYGTKFHEQFF.

The table lists this clone with a count of one. This chain links TRBV18 with TRBJ1-2; possible D gene TRBD1, 6 bases. Germline V gene lookup returns CDR1 KGHSH and CDR2 LQKENI. The length of the CDR3 is 14 residues. Trimming shortened V by 3 bases and J by 6 bases, and 14 bases separated the two germline ends. This CDR3 reads CASSPGEGVDGYTF. CDR3 DNA: TGTGCCAGCTCACCCGGGGAGGGGGTAGATGGCTACACCTTC.

This clone was observed a handful of times. This chain connects TRBV10-2 to TRBJ2-7; D possibly corresponds to TRBD1 (5 bases). V was clipped by 7 bases and J by 4 bases, with 17 bases between them. The CDR3 spans 14 residues. The germline CDR1 and CDR2 sequences are WSHSY and SAAADI. The CDR3 reads CASIPGPKGYEQYF. In DNA, the CDR3 is TGCGCCAGCATTCCGGGCCCTAAGGGGTACGAGCAGTACTTC.

The chain is built from TRBV7-8 and TRBJ2-5; TRBD2 agrees at 10 bases. The germline V gene has CDR1 SGHVS and CDR2 FQNEAQ. With V trimmed by 5 bases and J by 5 bases, 5 bases remained unmatched. The CDR3 spans 14 residues. CDR3: CASSPAAGGETQYF. CDR3 in DNA: TGTGCCAGCAGCCCAGCAGCGGGGGGGGAGACCCAGTACTTC.

The rearrangement joins TRBV9 to TRBJ2-2, with 9 bases fitting TRBD1. Germline CDR1 SGDLS, CDR2 YYNGEE. J gave up 8 bases and V 3 bases, and 8 bases lay outside the gene matches. CDR3 length: 15 residues. The CDR3 DNA sequence: TGTGCCAGCAGCGCAAGGGACAGGGCGGCGGGGGAGCTGTTTTTT. Amino acid sequence: CASSARDRAAGELFF.

This chain joins TRBV11-2 and TRBJ2-5; D not certain. Trimming took off 2 bases at V and 2 bases at J, with 21 bases between the two ends. CDR1 is SGHAT, CDR2 FQNNGV, per germline. The CDR3 covers 18 residues. CDR3 nucleotide sequence: TGTGCCAGCAGCTTAATTCGACACCGGTCGGGCGGTCAAGAGACCCAGTACTTC. Translation: CASSLIRHRSGGQETQYF.

The chain employs TRBV7-2 and TRBJ1-4; D gene uncertain. The CDR3 totals 14 residues. V was trimmed by 3 bases and J by 8 bases, leaving 13 bases between them. Looked up from germline, CDR1 is SGHTA and CDR2 is FQGNSA. The CDR3 is CASSFRARKEKLFF. In nucleotides, the CDR3 is TGTGCCAGCAGCTTCCGGGCACGGAAGGAAAAACTGTTTTTT.

The chain joins TRBV5-4 to TRBJ2-7; no definite D call. The CDR3 extends over 15 amino acids. Germline V gives CDR1 SGHNT, CDR2 YYREEE (reference sequence). Trimming removed 3 bases from V and 2 bases from J, with 15 bases in between. CDR3 DNA: TGTGCCAGCAGCTCGGCCGCACCGTCCACCTACGAGCAGTACTTC. Protein sequence: CASSSAAPSTYEQYF. The whole variable domain, filled in from reference TRBV5-4 and TRBJ2-7, reads ETGVTQSPTHLIKTRGQQVTLRCSSQSGHNTVSWYQQALGQGPQFIFQYYREEENGRGNFPPRFSGLQFPNYSSELNVNALELDDSALYLCASSSAAPSTYEQYFGPGTRLTVT.

This chain links TRBV29-1 with TRBJ2-7; 9 positions agree with TRBD1. Trimming cost V 4 bases and J 5 bases; bases outside gene matches: 6. The length of the CDR3 is 13 residues. The germline gives CDR1 SQVTM, CDR2 ANQGSEA. Here the CDR3 DNA reads TGCAGCGTTGGGGAAGGGACAGGGAACGAGCAGTACTTC. Its translation is CSVGEGTGNEQYF.

The rearrangement joins TRBV19 to TRBJ1-5; 8 bases are shared with TRBD1. The CDR3 consists of 15 residues. Germline V gene lookup returns CDR1 LNHDA and CDR2 SQIVND (reference sequence). DNA of the CDR3: TGTGCTTGCAGGGGGCAGCGGTATAGCAATCAGCCCCAGCATTTT. It codes for CACRGQRYSNQPQHF. The variable domain in full, with the rest retrieved from reference TRBV19 and TRBJ1-5, is DGGITQSPKYLFRKEGQNVTLSCEQNLNHDAMYWYRQDPGQGLRLIYYSQIVNDFQKGDIAEGYSVSREKKESFPLTVTSAQKNPTAFYLCACRGQRYSNQPQHFGDGTRLSIL.

This clone showed up just once. V and J are TRBV7-9 and TRBJ1-2; TRBD1 is a possible D gene (5 bases). CDR3 size: 14 residues. Germline assignment: CDR1 SEHNR and CDR2 FQNEAQ (reference sequence). The V and J ends lost 0 bases and 8 bases respectively, with 13 bases between them. The CDR3 spells CASSLARQGSGYTF. In DNA, the CDR3 is TGTGCCAGCAGCTTAGCACGGCAGGGATCAGGCTACACCTTC.

V gene TRBV29-1 combines with J gene TRBJ1-1; D is unresolved. The length of the CDR3 is 12 residues. Germline V gives CDR1 SQVTM, CDR2 ANQGSEA. The V and J ends lost 5 bases and 3 bases respectively, with 10 bases between them. The CDR3 nucleotides are TGCAGCGTTCTTTCGGGAGACACTGAAGCTTTCTTT. Its translation is CSVLSGDTEAFF. The variable domain in full, with the rest retrieved from reference TRBV29-1 and TRBJ1-1, is SAVISQKPSRDICQRGTSLTIQCQVDSQVTMMFWYRQQPGQSLTLIATANQGSEATYESGFVIDKFPISRPNLTFSTLTVSNMSPEDSSIYLCSVLSGDTEAFFGQGTRLTVV.